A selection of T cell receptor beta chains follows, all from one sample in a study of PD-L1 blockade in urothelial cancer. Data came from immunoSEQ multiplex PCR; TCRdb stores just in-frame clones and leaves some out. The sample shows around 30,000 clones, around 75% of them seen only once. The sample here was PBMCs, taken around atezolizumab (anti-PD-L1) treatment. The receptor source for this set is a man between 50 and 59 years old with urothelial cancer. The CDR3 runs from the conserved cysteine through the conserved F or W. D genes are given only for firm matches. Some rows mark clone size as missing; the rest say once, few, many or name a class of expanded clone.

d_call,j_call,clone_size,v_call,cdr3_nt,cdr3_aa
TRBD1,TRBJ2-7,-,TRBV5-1,TGCGCCAGCAGCCGACGTGGGGACAGGGTTAACTACGAGCAGTACTTC,CASSRRGDRVNYEQYF
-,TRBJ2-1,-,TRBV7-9,TGTGCCAGCAGCTTCGGGGAATCCTACAATGAGCAGTTCTTC,CASSFGESYNEQFF
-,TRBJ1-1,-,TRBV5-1,TGCGCCAGCAGCTTGGGTGACTTACCGAACACTGAAGCTTTCTTT,CASSLGDLPNTEAFF
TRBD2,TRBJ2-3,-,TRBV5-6,TGTGCCAGCAGCCCCTTATTTGGGGGAGGGGCCACAGATACGCAGTATTTT,CASSPLFGGGATDTQYF
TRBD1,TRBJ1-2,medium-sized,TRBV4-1,TGCGCCAGCAGCCAGCCCCGGGACAGGGGCTATGGCTACACCTTC,CASSQPRDRGYGYTF
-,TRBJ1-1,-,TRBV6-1,TGTGCCAGCAGTCAAGGGGACATTCAGACAGGGAACACTGAAGCTTTCTTT,CASSQGDIQTGNTEAFF
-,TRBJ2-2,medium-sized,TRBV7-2,TGTGCCAGCAGCTTAGTGGAGTTCCAAACCGGGGAGCTGTTTTTT,CASSLVEFQTGELFF
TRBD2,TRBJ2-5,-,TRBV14,TGTGCCAGCAGCCAAGATCGGGGACTAGATCAAGAGACCCAGTACTTC,CASSQDRGLDQETQYF
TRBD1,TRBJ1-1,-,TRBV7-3,TGTGCCAGCAGCTTGGACAGGTGGACTGAAGCTTTCTTT,CASSLDRWTEAFF
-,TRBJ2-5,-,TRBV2,TGTGCCAGCAGTGGAGGGACACGCGGACAAGAGACCCAGTACTTC,CASSGGTRGQETQYF
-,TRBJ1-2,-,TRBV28,TGTGCCAGCAGTTTAGGTCCGGACTATGGCTACACCTTC,CASSLGPDYGYTF
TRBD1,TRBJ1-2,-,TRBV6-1,TGTGCCAGCAGTCCGACAGGGGCGGAAGGCTACACCTTC,CASSPTGAEGYTF
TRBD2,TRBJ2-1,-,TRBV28,TGTGCCAGCCGTGGGACTAGCGGGGTGGATGAGCAGTTCTTC,CASRGTSGVDEQFF
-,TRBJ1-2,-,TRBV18,TGTGCCAGCTCCCAAGGAGGGAACTATGGCTACACCTTC,CASSQGGNYGYTF
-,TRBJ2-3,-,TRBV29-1,TGCAGCCTTCTCCCCCTAGCGAGAGGGGCAGATACGCAGTATTTT,CSLLPLARGADTQYF
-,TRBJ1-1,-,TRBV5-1,TGCGCCAGCAGCTTCGACAGTTTCACTGAAGCTTTCTTT,CASSFDSFTEAFF